These T cell receptor beta chains were read from a single sample in a study of siplizumab effects on memory and regulatory T cells. Sequencing used immunoSEQ multiplex PCR; TCRdb keeps in-frame clones, though not all of them. The repertoire has about 100,000 clones, roughly 94% of them found once; the top ten carry about 1.2%. Sequencing was done on a sample of non-Treg CD4+ T cells sorted from blood. Receptors were obtained from a human donor in good health. Both conserved end residues are part of each CDR3. Fields, in order: D gene, clone size, J gene, V gene, CDR3 protein, CDR3 DNA. The D gene is left open where the match is weak. Size values are once, few and many counts, or a class for expanded clones, and some rows have none.

d_gene: TRBD2; abundance: -; j_gene: TRBJ2-5; v_gene: TRBV5-1; CDR3aa: CASSLGLAGGETQYF; CDR3nt: TGCGCCAGCAGCCTGGGACTAGCGGGAGGTGAGACCCAGTACTTC
d_gene: -; abundance: -; j_gene: TRBJ2-3; v_gene: TRBV29-1; CDR3aa: CSVGGGTGTDTQYF; CDR3nt: TGCAGCGTTGGAGGTGGTACGGGCACAGATACGCAGTATTTT
d_gene: -; abundance: -; j_gene: TRBJ2-7; v_gene: TRBV28; CDR3aa: CASTVDRTYEQYF; CDR3nt: TGTGCCAGCACGGTCGACAGGACCTACGAGCAGTACTTC
d_gene: -; abundance: -; j_gene: TRBJ2-2; v_gene: TRBV5-8; CDR3aa: CASSFDSGELFF; CDR3nt: TGTGCCAGCAGCTTTGACAGCGGGGAGCTGTTTTTT
d_gene: -; abundance: -; j_gene: TRBJ2-5; v_gene: TRBV6-5; CDR3aa: CASSQGETQYF; CDR3nt: TGTGCCAGCAGCCAAGGAGAGACCCAGTACTTC
d_gene: TRBD2; abundance: -; j_gene: TRBJ2-1; v_gene: TRBV9; CDR3aa: CASSVSGGYNEQFF; CDR3nt: TGTGCCAGCAGCGTAAGCGGGGGCTACAATGAGCAGTTCTTC
d_gene: -; abundance: once; j_gene: TRBJ2-2; v_gene: TRBV28; CDR3aa: CASSFPAPTGELFF; CDR3nt: TGTGCCAGCAGTTTCCCAGCCCCGACCGGGGAGCTGTTTTTT
d_gene: -; abundance: -; j_gene: TRBJ2-3; v_gene: TRBV5-1; CDR3aa: CASSLPGTQYF; CDR3nt: TGCGCCAGCAGCTTGCCGGGTACGCAGTATTTT
d_gene: -; abundance: -; j_gene: TRBJ2-7; v_gene: TRBV15; CDR3aa: CATSRPLQGRNYEQYF; CDR3nt: TGTGCCACCAGCAGACCACTCCAGGGTAGGAACTACGAGCAGTACTTC
d_gene: TRBD1; abundance: once; j_gene: TRBJ1-2; v_gene: TRBV28; CDR3aa: CASKTTLDREGYTF; CDR3nt: TGTGCCAGCAAAACTACCTTGGACAGGGAGGGCTACACCTTC
d_gene: TRBD1; abundance: -; j_gene: TRBJ2-1; v_gene: TRBV25-1; CDR3aa: CASSSRTGGPSSYNEQFF; CDR3nt: TGTGCCAGCAGTTCTCGGACAGGGGGCCCAAGCTCCTACAATGAGCAGTTCTTC
d_gene: -; abundance: -; j_gene: TRBJ2-1; v_gene: TRBV5-6; CDR3aa: CASSQGLPRYNEQFF; CDR3nt: TGTGCCAGCAGTCAGGGCCTCCCGAGGTACAATGAGCAGTTCTTC
d_gene: -; abundance: -; j_gene: TRBJ1-1; v_gene: TRBV9; CDR3aa: CASSLAGWSTEAFF; CDR3nt: TGTGCCAGCAGCCTGGCGGGGTGGAGCACTGAAGCTTTCTTT
d_gene: TRBD1; abundance: -; j_gene: TRBJ2-1; v_gene: TRBV19; CDR3aa: CASSPGQGSYNEQFF; CDR3nt: TGTGCCAGTAGCCCGGGACAGGGGTCCTACAATGAGCAGTTCTTC
d_gene: TRBD2; abundance: -; j_gene: TRBJ2-1; v_gene: TRBV5-1; CDR3aa: CASSRTSGRAGEQFF; CDR3nt: TGCGCCAGCAGCCGGACTAGCGGGAGGGCCGGTGAGCAGTTCTTC
d_gene: TRBD2; abundance: -; j_gene: TRBJ2-7; v_gene: TRBV11-2; CDR3aa: CASSLTASGIPEQYF; CDR3nt: TGTGCCAGCAGCTTAACTGCTAGCGGGATCCCCGAGCAGTACTTC
d_gene: -; abundance: -; j_gene: TRBJ1-2; v_gene: TRBV28; CDR3aa: CASSLSGVGRGGYTF; CDR3nt: TGTGCCAGCAGTCTATCAGGGGTCGGGCGTGGTGGCTACACCTTC
d_gene: TRBD1; abundance: few; j_gene: TRBJ1-3; v_gene: TRBV2; CDR3aa: CASSEGTAKNTIYF; CDR3nt: TGTGCCAGCAGCGAAGGGACAGCTAAAAACACCATATATTTT
d_gene: -; abundance: -; j_gene: TRBJ1-4; v_gene: TRBV19; CDR3aa: CASSRTGTGNEKLFF; CDR3nt: TGTGCCAGTAGTAGAACCGGGACCGGAAATGAAAAACTGTTTTTT
d_gene: -; abundance: -; j_gene: TRBJ1-5; v_gene: TRBV28; CDR3aa: CASTGQRIQPQHF; CDR3nt: TGTGCCAGCACCGGACAGCGTATTCAGCCCCAGCATTTT
d_gene: TRBD1; abundance: -; j_gene: TRBJ1-4; v_gene: TRBV11-2; CDR3aa: CASSSRGLVREKLFF; CDR3nt: TGTGCCAGCAGCTCGAGGGGGCTGGTACGGGAAAAACTGTTTTTT
d_gene: -; abundance: -; j_gene: TRBJ2-3; v_gene: TRBV6-5; CDR3aa: CASSRTDTDTQYF; CDR3nt: TGTGCCAGCAGTCGGACAGACACAGATACGCAGTATTTT
d_gene: -; abundance: -; j_gene: TRBJ1-1; v_gene: TRBV19; CDR3aa: CASSIHGSAEAFF; CDR3nt: TGTGCCAGTAGTATTCATGGGTCCGCTGAAGCTTTCTTT
d_gene: -; abundance: -; j_gene: TRBJ1-5; v_gene: TRBV2; CDR3aa: CASSDMVTLPQHF; CDR3nt: TGTGCCAGCAGTGATATGGTCACATTGCCCCAGCATTTT
d_gene: TRBD2; abundance: -; j_gene: TRBJ2-7; v_gene: TRBV10-2; CDR3aa: CASSEKVAGSYEQYF; CDR3nt: TGCGCCAGCAGTGAGAAGGTAGCGGGTTCCTACGAGCAGTACTTC
d_gene: -; abundance: -; j_gene: TRBJ1-5; v_gene: TRBV7-9; CDR3aa: CASSFVGNNQPQHF; CDR3nt: TGTGCCAGCAGCTTCGTGGGAAACAATCAGCCCCAGCATTTT
d_gene: TRBD1; abundance: -; j_gene: TRBJ2-7; v_gene: TRBV19; CDR3aa: CASNTRTGGPPHEQYF; CDR3nt: TGTGCCAGTAACACCCGAACAGGGGGCCCACCCCACGAGCAGTACTTC
d_gene: TRBD2; abundance: -; j_gene: TRBJ2-5; v_gene: TRBV5-4; CDR3aa: CASSSGPGLAGETQYF; CDR3nt: TGTGCCAGCAGCTCAGGACCGGGACTAGCGGGAGAGACCCAGTACTTC
d_gene: -; abundance: -; j_gene: TRBJ2-5; v_gene: TRBV7-8; CDR3aa: CAVGGAGQETQYF; CDR3nt: TGTGCCGTCGGGGGCGCCGGACAAGAGACCCAGTACTTC
d_gene: -; abundance: -; j_gene: TRBJ2-6; v_gene: TRBV5-1; CDR3aa: CASSQDRSGANVLTF; CDR3nt: TGCGCCAGCAGTCAAGACAGGTCTGGGGCCAACGTCCTGACTTTC
d_gene: -; abundance: -; j_gene: TRBJ2-1; v_gene: TRBV9; CDR3aa: CASSAPTGEQFF; CDR3nt: TGTGCCAGCAGCGCTCCGACGGGGGAGCAGTTCTTC
d_gene: -; abundance: -; j_gene: TRBJ2-3; v_gene: TRBV5-1; CDR3aa: CASSVLQGPGDTQYF; CDR3nt: TGCGCCAGCAGCGTACTGCAAGGGCCTGGAGATACGCAGTATTTT
d_gene: -; abundance: -; j_gene: TRBJ1-2; v_gene: TRBV27; CDR3aa: CASSPNPRRDGYTF; CDR3nt: TGTGCCAGCAGTCCCAATCCCCGGCGGGATGGCTACACCTTC
d_gene: -; abundance: -; j_gene: TRBJ2-1; v_gene: TRBV27; CDR3aa: CASSLGNNEQFF; CDR3nt: TGTGCCAGCAGTTTGGGGAACAATGAGCAGTTCTTC
d_gene: -; abundance: -; j_gene: TRBJ1-3; v_gene: TRBV19; CDR3aa: CASSGGQIWNTIYF; CDR3nt: TGTGCCAGTAGTGGAGGACAGATCTGGAACACCATATATTTT
d_gene: -; abundance: -; j_gene: TRBJ2-5; v_gene: TRBV5-4; CDR3aa: CASSRAVQETQYF; CDR3nt: TGTGCCAGCAGTCGAGCGGTTCAAGAGACCCAGTACTTC
d_gene: -; abundance: -; j_gene: TRBJ1-4; v_gene: TRBV5-1; CDR3aa: CATTGSAANEKLFF; CDR3nt: TGCGCCACCACGGGATCCGCGGCTAATGAAAAACTGTTTTTT
d_gene: TRBD1; abundance: -; j_gene: TRBJ2-1; v_gene: TRBV10-3; CDR3aa: CAISPGQDWNEQFF; CDR3nt: TGTGCCATCAGTCCGGGACAGGACTGGAATGAGCAGTTCTTC
d_gene: -; abundance: few; j_gene: TRBJ2-2; v_gene: TRBV6-5; CDR3aa: CASSYSEVGSGELFF; CDR3nt: TGTGCCAGCAGTTACTCGGAGGTGGGATCCGGGGAGCTGTTTTTT
d_gene: -; abundance: -; j_gene: TRBJ2-1; v_gene: TRBV28; CDR3aa: CASLPDSSYNEQFF; CDR3nt: TGTGCCAGCCTCCCAGATAGCTCCTACAATGAGCAGTTCTTC
d_gene: -; abundance: -; j_gene: TRBJ2-7; v_gene: TRBV5-4; CDR3aa: CASSLALGNLYEQYF; CDR3nt: TGTGCCAGCAGCTTGGCCCTTGGAAACCTCTACGAGCAGTACTTC
d_gene: TRBD2; abundance: -; j_gene: TRBJ2-3; v_gene: TRBV4-1; CDR3aa: CASSPGTSGTGASDTQYF; CDR3nt: TGCGCCAGCAGCCCCGGGACTAGCGGAACCGGGGCATCAGATACGCAGTATTTT
d_gene: -; abundance: -; j_gene: TRBJ2-1; v_gene: TRBV7-3; CDR3aa: CASSPSAAEGNNEQFF; CDR3nt: TGTGCCAGCAGCCCCTCAGCGGCGGAGGGCAACAATGAGCAGTTCTTC
d_gene: TRBD1; abundance: few; j_gene: TRBJ2-5; v_gene: TRBV18; CDR3aa: CASQTGGGETQYF; CDR3nt: TGTGCCAGCCAAACAGGGGGCGGAGAGACCCAGTACTTC
d_gene: -; abundance: few; j_gene: TRBJ1-1; v_gene: TRBV30; CDR3aa: CALQGPRAFF; CDR3nt: TGTGCCTTACAGGGTCCTCGGGCTTTCTTT
d_gene: TRBD1; abundance: -; j_gene: TRBJ1-3; v_gene: TRBV29-1; CDR3aa: CSAGGTAGNTIYF; CDR3nt: TGCAGCGCCGGAGGGACAGCTGGAAACACCATATATTTT
d_gene: TRBD1; abundance: -; j_gene: TRBJ1-1; v_gene: TRBV7-9; CDR3aa: CASSLGDRVNTEAFF; CDR3nt: TGTGCCAGCAGCTTAGGGGACAGGGTGAACACTGAAGCTTTCTTT
d_gene: TRBD1; abundance: -; j_gene: TRBJ1-3; v_gene: TRBV9; CDR3aa: CASSVAGQGGSGNTIYF; CDR3nt: TGTGCCAGCAGCGTAGCGGGACAGGGAGGATCCGGAAACACCATATATTTT
d_gene: -; abundance: -; j_gene: TRBJ1-2; v_gene: TRBV30; CDR3aa: CAWSVRGAGTWDGYTF; CDR3nt: TGTGCCTGGAGTGTAAGGGGGGCAGGGACGTGGGATGGCTACACCTTC
d_gene: TRBD2; abundance: -; j_gene: TRBJ2-1; v_gene: TRBV6-1; CDR3aa: CASSEPSGGGSYNEQFF; CDR3nt: TGTGCCAGCAGTGAACCGAGCGGGGGGGGCTCCTACAATGAGCAGTTCTTC
d_gene: TRBD1; abundance: -; j_gene: TRBJ1-1; v_gene: TRBV11-2; CDR3aa: CASSPGWTGVNEAFF; CDR3nt: TGTGCCAGCAGCCCGGGATGGACAGGGGTGAATGAAGCTTTCTTT
d_gene: -; abundance: once; j_gene: TRBJ2-7; v_gene: TRBV14; CDR3aa: CASSQDRGQGPFYEQYF; CDR3nt: TGTGCCAGCAGCCAAGATCGTGGGCAGGGACCCTTCTACGAGCAGTACTTC